The 3 T cell receptor beta chains below were found in one sample sequenced in a study of blood T cell repertoires in COVID-19. TCRdb keeps only in-frame clones here, not all; method: immunoSEQ multiplex PCR. This table holds 100,000 to 140,000 clones, 75% to 95% found once. Sequencing was performed on peripheral blood. These receptors all stem from a woman in her 30s with acute or convalescent COVID-19.

The V gene is TRBV12-3 or TRBV12-4, the J gene TRBJ1-2; the match to TRBD1 covers 9 bases. CDR3 length: 13 residues. Trimming at V came to 6 bases and at J to 4 bases, leaving 3 bases not matched to a gene. The CDR3 nucleotides read TGTGCCAGCAGGGACAGGGGTAGCTATGGCTACACCTTC. It translates to CASRDRGSYGYTF.

Only one count was recorded for this clone. This sequence joins TRBV28 and TRBJ1-2; D unclear. The CDR3 has 11 amino acids. CDR1 and CDR2 from the germline V gene are MDHEN and SYDVKM. V was trimmed by 7 bases and J by 7 bases, leaving 10 bases between them. For the CDR3, the DNA is TGTGCCAGCACATCAGTCGTTGGCTACACCTTC. Translating gives CASTSVVGYTF.

The chain combines TRBV4-3 with TRBJ2-1; D possibly corresponds to TRBD2 (6 bases). The CDR3 sequence is 11 residues long. Trimming stripped 6 bases from V and 10 bases from J, with 10 bases between. The germline gives CDR1 LGHNA, CDR2 YSLEER. The DNA of the CDR3 is TGCGCCAGCAGTCTGGAGGGAGAGCAGTTCTTC. It codes for CASSLEGEQFF.